Listed below are T cell receptor beta chains from one sample, sequenced in a study of radiotherapy plus CTLA-4 blockade in lung cancer. Only in-frame clones appear in the TCRdb table, and some are missing; sequencing was by immunoSEQ multiplex PCR. The data show approximately 80,000 clones, roughly 74% seen once. The source material was peripheral blood, sampled from a patient treated with radiotherapy plus ipilimumab. These receptor sequences come from a human donor with non-small cell lung cancer whose response to radiotherapy plus ipilimumab could not be evaluated. Each CDR3 is given with its conserved first and last residue. D genes are given only for firm matches. The size field is filled for only some rows; it gives once, few, many or a size class.

>.|TRBD1|TRBJ1-6|TRBV4-1
TGCGCCAGCAGCCATTTGGCCCGGGACAGGGGAGGGTCACCCCTCCACTTT
CASSHLARDRGGSPLHF
>.|.|TRBJ1-2|TRBV6-5
TGTGCCAGCAGTTCCACAGGGTTAGCGTATGGCTACACCTTC
CASSSTGLAYGYTF
>.|TRBD1|TRBJ2-3|TRBV10-3
TGTGCCACCCGACAGGGGGAGGGAGATACGCAGTATTTT
CATRQGEGDTQYF
>.|TRBD2|TRBJ2-1|TRBV11-2
TGTGCCAGCAGCTTAGTCATAGCGGGGGGGTGGGATGAGCAGTTCTTC
CASSLVIAGGWDEQFF
>.|TRBD2|TRBJ2-7|TRBV7-2
TGCGCCAGCAGCCGGGGGGGGAGACTAGCGGGATGGGACGAGCAGTACTTC
CASSRGGRLAGWDEQYF
>.|.|TRBJ1-1|TRBV7-9
TGTGCCAGCAGCTTCCGGGGGAGGACTATGAACACTGAAGCTTTCTTT
CASSFRGRTMNTEAFF
>.|TRBD1|TRBJ2-7|TRBV19
TGTGCCAGTAGTACTAGGACAGGGGGCTACGAGCAGTACTTC
CASSTRTGGYEQYF
>.|TRBD1|TRBJ2-7|TRBV28
TGTGCCAGCAGTTTAGGGGACAGGGGAGACGAGCAGTACTTC
CASSLGDRGDEQYF
>many|TRBD1|TRBJ1-4|TRBV9
TGTGCCAGCAGCTCTCGACAGGGCTACCCCTCTGCAACTAATGAAAAACTGTTTTTT
CASSSRQGYPSATNEKLFF
>.|.|TRBJ1-1|TRBV16
TGTGCCAGCAGCCAAGAGAGTAACACTGAAGCTTTCTTT
CASSQESNTEAFF
>.|TRBD2|TRBJ2-1|TRBV4-1
TGCGCCAGCAGCCCTAGGCCCACTAGCGGGGGGGCGAATGAGCAGTTCTTC
CASSPRPTSGGANEQFF
>.|.|TRBJ2-1|TRBV5-1
TGCGCCAGCAGCTTTCAGAACAATGAGCAGTTCTTC
CASSFQNNEQFF
>once|.|TRBJ2-7|TRBV20-1
TGCAGCGGGAAGGCAGAGACCGAGCAGTACTTC
CSGKAETEQYF
>once|TRBD2|TRBJ2-1|TRBV11-3
TGTGCCAGCAGCTTGCTTCTAGCGGGGAATGAGCAGTTCTTC
CASSLLLAGNEQFF
>.|.|TRBJ2-5|TRBV7-9
TGTGCCAGTTCACTCGCGCGGGAGACCCAGTACTTC
CASSLARETQYF
>.|TRBD1|TRBJ2-7|TRBV19
TGTGCCAGTAGCCAGGGACAGGGATTCTCCTACGAGCAGTACTTC
CASSQGQGFSYEQYF
>.|.|TRBJ2-7|TRBV5-1
TGCGCCAGCAGCTTGGTCAGGAACGAGCAGTACTTC
CASSLVRNEQYF
>.|.|TRBJ1-2|TRBV30
TGTGCCTGGAGGGCATCCGGCCTACGGGACATCTACTATGGCTACACCTTC
CAWRASGLRDIYYGYTF
>.|.|TRBJ1-6|TRBV6-5
TGTGCCAGCAGTTACTCGCGGGAAACAAATTCACCCCTCCACTTT
CASSYSRETNSPLHF
>.|TRBD1|TRBJ2-5|TRBV5-6
TGTGCCAGCAGTTTTCAGGGGGCGCGATTTGGGCAGTACTTC
CASSFQGARFGQYF
>.|.|TRBJ1-2|TRBV19
TGTGCCAGTAGTATGGGGGCTATGTATGGCTACACCTTC
CASSMGAMYGYTF
>.|TRBD2|TRBJ2-3|TRBV7-8
TGTGCCAGCAGCTCCCCAGCGGGGGGGACTAGCACAGATACGCAGTATTTT
CASSSPAGGTSTDTQYF
>.|.|TRBJ2-3|TRBV5-1
TGCGCCAGCAGCTTGGCATCGATTCCCGGGACACGGACTGCAGATACGCAGTATTTT
CASSLASIPGTRTADTQYF
>.|TRBD1|TRBJ2-3|TRBV25-1
TGTGCCACGCTCCAGGGGGCTTCAGATACGCAGTATTTT
CATLQGASDTQYF
>.|TRBD1|TRBJ2-7|TRBV27
TGTGCCAGCAGTAAACGACAGGGGTACGAGCAGTACTTC
CASSKRQGYEQYF
>.|TRBD2|TRBJ2-7|TRBV4-2
TGTGCCAGCAGCCAGTTAGCGGGGGAGGTCTCCTACGAGCAGTACTTC
CASSQLAGEVSYEQYF
>.|TRBD1|TRBJ2-7|TRBV5-6
TGTGCCAGCAGCCCGACAGGGACCTACGAGCAGTACTTC
CASSPTGTYEQYF
>.|.|TRBJ1-1|TRBV30
TGTGCCTGGAGTTTGGGCCCCGGGGAGGAAGCTTTCTTT
CAWSLGPGEEAFF
>.|TRBD2|TRBJ2-5|TRBV5-3
TGTGCCAGAAGCTTGGCCACGCGGGAGCCGGGCCAAGAGACCCAGTACTTC
CARSLATREPGQETQYF
>.|TRBD1|TRBJ2-4|TRBV28
TGTGCCAGCAGTTCCTTGACTTGGGGACAGGGGGCTTGGGTAAACATTCAGTACTTC
CASSSLTWGQGAWVNIQYF
>.|TRBD1|TRBJ1-5|TRBV6-6
TGTGCCAGCAGAAATTACAGGGGGGATCAGCCCCAGCATTTT
CASRNYRGDQPQHF
>.|TRBD1|TRBJ2-1|TRBV18
TGTGCCAGCTCACCCAACCCGGGACAGGGACACAATGAGCAGTTCTTC
CASSPNPGQGHNEQFF
>.|TRBD1|TRBJ1-2|TRBV19
TGTGCCAGTAGGGGACAGGGGGCGCATAGCTATGGCTACACCTTC
CASRGQGAHSYGYTF
>.|TRBD2|TRBJ2-5|TRBV7-8
TGTGCCAGCAGCGCAAACGGGGGGATAAGCCAAGAGACCCAGTACTTC
CASSANGGISQETQYF
>.|.|TRBJ1-1|TRBV5-5
TGTGCCAGCAGCTTGGACAGGGAGGGCACTGAAGCTTTCTTT
CASSLDREGTEAFF
>.|.|TRBJ2-7|TRBV15
TGTGCCACCAGCCTGACGGGAGTCTACGAGCAGTACTTC
CATSLTGVYEQYF
>.|TRBD1|TRBJ2-2|TRBV6-5
TGTGCCAGCAGTTACTCAGGACAGGGGGTGGGGGAGCTGTTTTTT
CASSYSGQGVGELFF
>.|TRBD1|TRBJ1-2|TRBV15
TGTGCCACCAGCAGAGATGGGGACAGGGTTTCTCGCTACACCTTC
CATSRDGDRVSRYTF
>few|.|TRBJ2-5|TRBV19
TGTGCCAGTAGCCATGTTTTTCGGAGAATCCAAGAGACCCAGTACTTC
CASSHVFRRIQETQYF
>.|.|TRBJ1-6|TRBV2
TGTGCCAGCAGTGAAGCGCAACACCGGGAAGGACCCCTCCACTTT
CASSEAQHREGPLHF
>few|.|TRBJ1-2|TRBV5-6
TGTGCCAGCAGCCCCGTTTTTACGGTTAACTATGGCTACACCTTC
CASSPVFTVNYGYTF
>.|TRBD1|TRBJ1-1|TRBV5-1
TGCGCCAGCAGCTTCTCAGGGGGCGAAAACACTGAAGCTTTCTTT
CASSFSGGENTEAFF
>few|.|TRBJ2-2|TRBV9
TGTGCCAGCAGCGAGGGGACCGGGGAGCTGTTTTTT
CASSEGTGELFF
>.|TRBD1|TRBJ2-7|TRBV6-1
TGTGCCAGCACCCCGACAGGGCGTTTCCCCGAGCAGTACTTC
CASTPTGRFPEQYF
>.|.|TRBJ1-1|TRBV29-1
TGCAGCGTTCACCGGACAATCACCAACACTGAAGCTTTCTTT
CSVHRTITNTEAFF
>.|.|TRBJ2-7|TRBV18
TGTGCCAGCTCACCGTTTGGAGGGTTCGAGCAGTACTTC
CASSPFGGFEQYF
>once|.|TRBJ2-5|TRBV27
TGTGCCAGCAGTCCTAGCCAAGGCCAGACCCAGTACTTC
CASSPSQGQTQYF
>.|TRBD2|TRBJ2-3|TRBV5-1
TGCGCCAGCAGCTTAGCGGGAGCGGGCACAGATACGCAGTATTTT
CASSLAGAGTDTQYF
>.|TRBD2|TRBJ2-7|TRBV4-2
TGTGCCAGCAGCCAAGAGGAGACTAGCGGGGGGGCAAGGTACGAGCAGTACTTC
CASSQEETSGGARYEQYF
>.|TRBD1|TRBJ1-3|TRBV4-3
TGCGCCAGCAGCCAAGGAGGACAGGCTGGAAACACCATATATTTT
CASSQGGQAGNTIYF